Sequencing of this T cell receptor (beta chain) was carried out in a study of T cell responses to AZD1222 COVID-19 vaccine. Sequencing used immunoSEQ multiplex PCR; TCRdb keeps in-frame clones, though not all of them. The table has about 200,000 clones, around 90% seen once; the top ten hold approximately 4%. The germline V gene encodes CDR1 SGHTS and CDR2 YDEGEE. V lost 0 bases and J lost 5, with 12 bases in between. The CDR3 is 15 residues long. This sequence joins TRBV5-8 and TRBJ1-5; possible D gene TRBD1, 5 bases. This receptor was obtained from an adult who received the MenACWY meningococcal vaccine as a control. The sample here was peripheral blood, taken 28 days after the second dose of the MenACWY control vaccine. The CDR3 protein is CASSLDGGVDQPQHF. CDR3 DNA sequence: TGTGCCAGCAGCTTGGACGGAGGGGTCGATCAGCCCCAGCATTTT.